These 2 T cell receptor beta chains share one sample of origin, sequenced in a study of metastatic and nonmetastatic thyroid tumors. No treatment of any kind had been given to any patient before thyroid surgery. MiXCR reprocessed the PCR reads for TCRdb. The sample has more than 40,000 clones; about 3.3% are singletons. The sample consisted of blood. Receptors originate from a female donor with papillary thyroid cancer or a benign thyroid nodule (not recorded which). Some clones in this sample may be carry-over from other donors' samples.

The genes are TRBV6-5 and TRBJ1-1, with 7 bases fitting TRBD1. Germline V gene lookup returns CDR1 MNHEY and CDR2 SVGAGI. With 2 bases clipped from V and 12 bases from J, the junction kept 21 bases outside the gene matches. This CDR3 is built from 17 residues. In nucleotides, the CDR3 is TGTGCCAGCAGTTACAGCCGACAGGGAGGGTTAAACACTAAATCTTTCTTT. The encoded protein is CASSYSRQGGLNTKSFF.

This clone was seen many times. The chain is built from TRBV12-3 or TRBV12-4 and TRBJ1-2; maybe TRBD1 (5 bases). The CDR3 length is 13 residues. V was clipped by 5 bases and J by 8 bases, with 15 bases between them. CDR3 loop: CASSQTGLGGYTF. The CDR3 region has the DNA TGTGCCAGCAGTCAAACGGGACTCGGCGGCTACACCTTC.